This T cell receptor (beta chain) comes out of a study of CD8 T cells in Susac syndrome. Deletions cut 4 bases from V and 0 bases from J, with 13 bases between. Germline V gives CDR1 SGHTA, CDR2 FQGNSA. This CDR3 has 16 amino acids. RNA in amounts of about 0.45 to 1 ug was reverse transcribed with random hexamers. MiXCR, applied by TCRdb to the immunoSEQ multiplex PCR reads, yields one record per CDR3 protein. The sample holds roughly 120,000 distinct CDR3 sequences, 90% to 95% seen once. The chain combines TRBV7-2 with TRBJ1-3; no definite D call. The TCR sequence derives from a human donor with multiple sclerosis. Sequenced sample: CD4+ T cells from PBMCs. CDR3 region: CASSSDSGNSGNTIYF. DNA for the CDR3: TGTGCCAGCAGCTCCGATAGTGGGAACTCTGGAAACACCATATATTTT.